This T cell receptor (beta chain) was identified during a study of read filtering for tumor transcriptome and immune sequencing. This CDR3 is 12 amino acids long. From germline, CDR1 is KGHSH and CDR2 LQKENI. The V end lost 1 base, the J end lost 5 bases, and 5 bases lay between the germline ends. This clonotype was counted ten times or more. This library used roughly 370 ng RNA and molecular barcoded adaptors spanning alpha/delta and beta/gamma chains. MiXCR, applied by TCRdb to the reads, yields one record per CDR3 protein. The table lists 20,000 to 25,000 distinct CDR3 sequences, about 13% of them singletons.

This receptor was taken from a donor aged 40 or over with multiple myeloma. The rearrangement links TRBV18 to TRBJ2-5; D perhaps matches TRBD2 (5 bases). Sequencing was done on a sample of a population of CD138-negative cells sorted from bone marrow. CDR3 amino acids: CASSPRGETQYF. The CDR3 region has the DNA TGTGCCAGCTCACCACGAGGGGAGACCCAGTACTTC.